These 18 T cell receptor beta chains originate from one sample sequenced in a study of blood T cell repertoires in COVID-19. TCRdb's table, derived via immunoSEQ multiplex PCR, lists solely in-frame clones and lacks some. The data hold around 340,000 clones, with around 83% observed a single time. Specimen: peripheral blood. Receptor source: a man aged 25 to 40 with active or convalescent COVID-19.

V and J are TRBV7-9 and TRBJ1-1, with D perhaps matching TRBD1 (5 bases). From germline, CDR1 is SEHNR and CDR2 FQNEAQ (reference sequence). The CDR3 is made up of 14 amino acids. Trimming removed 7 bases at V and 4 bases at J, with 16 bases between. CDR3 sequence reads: CASTTPGGATEAFF. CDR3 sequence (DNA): TGTGCCAGCACCACACCCGGTGGGGCCACTGAAGCTTTCTTT.

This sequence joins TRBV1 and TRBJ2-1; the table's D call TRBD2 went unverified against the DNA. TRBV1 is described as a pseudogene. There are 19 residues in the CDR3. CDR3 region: CTSSQDRTSGDYKGNEQFF. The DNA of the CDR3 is TGCACCAGCAGCCAAGATCGAACTAGCGGGGACTACAAGGGGAATGAGCAGTTCTTC.

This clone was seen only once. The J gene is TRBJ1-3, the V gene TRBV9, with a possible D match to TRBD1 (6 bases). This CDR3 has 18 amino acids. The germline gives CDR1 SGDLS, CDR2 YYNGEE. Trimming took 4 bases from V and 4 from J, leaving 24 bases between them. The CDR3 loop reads CASSFTGTSSLLGNTIYF. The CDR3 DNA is TGTGCCAGCAGCTTTACCGGGACATCATCTCTTCTGGGAAACACCATATATTTT.

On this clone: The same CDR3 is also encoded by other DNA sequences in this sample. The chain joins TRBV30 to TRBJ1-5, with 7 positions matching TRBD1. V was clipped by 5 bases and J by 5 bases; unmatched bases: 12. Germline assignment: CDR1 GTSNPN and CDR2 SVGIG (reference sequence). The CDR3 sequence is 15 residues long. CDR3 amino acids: CAWRGGPGGYQPQHF. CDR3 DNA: TGTGCCTGGCGGGGGGGCCCAGGGGGATATCAGCCCCAGCATTTT.

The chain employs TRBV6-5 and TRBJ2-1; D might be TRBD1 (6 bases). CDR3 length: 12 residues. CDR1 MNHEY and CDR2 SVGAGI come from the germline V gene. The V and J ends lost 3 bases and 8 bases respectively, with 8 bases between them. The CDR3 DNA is TGTGCCAGCAGTTATAAGGGGGATGAGCAGTTCTTC. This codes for CASSYKGDEQFF.

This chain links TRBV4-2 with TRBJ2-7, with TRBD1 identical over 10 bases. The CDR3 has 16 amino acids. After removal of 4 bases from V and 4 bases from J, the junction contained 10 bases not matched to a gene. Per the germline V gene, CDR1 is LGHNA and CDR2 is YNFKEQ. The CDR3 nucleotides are TGTGCCAGCAGCCCCACCTCGGGACAGGGGTCGTACGAGCAGTACTTC. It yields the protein CASSPTSGQGSYEQYF.

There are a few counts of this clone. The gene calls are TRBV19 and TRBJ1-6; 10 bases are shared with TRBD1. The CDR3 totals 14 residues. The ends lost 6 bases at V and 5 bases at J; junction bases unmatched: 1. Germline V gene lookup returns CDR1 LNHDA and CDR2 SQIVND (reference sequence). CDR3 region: CASRTGGNNSPLHF. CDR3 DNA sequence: TGTGCCAGTAGGACAGGGGGCAATAATTCACCCCTCCACTTT.

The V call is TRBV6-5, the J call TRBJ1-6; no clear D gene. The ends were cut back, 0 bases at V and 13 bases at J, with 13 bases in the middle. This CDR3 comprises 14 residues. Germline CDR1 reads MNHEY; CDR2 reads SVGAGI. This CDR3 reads CASSYSNGIAPLHF. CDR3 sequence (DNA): TGTGCCAGCAGTTACTCGAACGGGATTGCGCCCCTCCACTTT.

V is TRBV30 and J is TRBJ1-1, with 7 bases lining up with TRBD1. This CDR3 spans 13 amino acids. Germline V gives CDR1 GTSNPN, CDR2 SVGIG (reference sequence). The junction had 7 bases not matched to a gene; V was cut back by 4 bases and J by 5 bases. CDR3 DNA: TGTGCCTGGACTAGGGGGCTACGAACTGAAGCTTTCTTT. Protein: CAWTRGLRTEAFF.

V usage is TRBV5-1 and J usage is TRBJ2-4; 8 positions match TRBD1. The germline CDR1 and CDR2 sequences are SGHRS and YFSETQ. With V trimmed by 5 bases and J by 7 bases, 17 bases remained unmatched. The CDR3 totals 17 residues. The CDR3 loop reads CASRLNAGGPQTNIQYF. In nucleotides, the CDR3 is TGCGCCAGCAGGTTAAATGCAGGGGGCCCTCAAACGAACATTCAGTACTTC. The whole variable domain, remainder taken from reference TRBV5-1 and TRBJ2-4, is KAGVTQTPRYLIKTRGQQVTLSCSPISGHRSVSWYQQTPGQGLQFLFEYFSETQRNKGNFPGRFSGRQFSNSRSEMNVSTLELGDSALYLCASRLNAGGPQTNIQYFGAGTRLSVL.

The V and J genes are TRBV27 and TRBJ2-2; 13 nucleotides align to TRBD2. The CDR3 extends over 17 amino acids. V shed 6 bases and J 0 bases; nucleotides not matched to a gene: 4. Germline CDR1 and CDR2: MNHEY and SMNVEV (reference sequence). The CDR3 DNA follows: TGTGCCAGCAGCCCGGGACTAGCGGGGACGAACACCGGGGAGCTGTTTTTT. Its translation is CASSPGLAGTNTGELFF.

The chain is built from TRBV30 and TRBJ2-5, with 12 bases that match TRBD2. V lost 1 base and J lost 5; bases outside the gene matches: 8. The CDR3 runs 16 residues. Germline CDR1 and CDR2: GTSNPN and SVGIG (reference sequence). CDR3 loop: CAWSETSGSLKETQYF. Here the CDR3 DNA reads TGTGCCTGGAGTGAGACTAGCGGGAGTCTAAAGGAGACCCAGTACTTC.

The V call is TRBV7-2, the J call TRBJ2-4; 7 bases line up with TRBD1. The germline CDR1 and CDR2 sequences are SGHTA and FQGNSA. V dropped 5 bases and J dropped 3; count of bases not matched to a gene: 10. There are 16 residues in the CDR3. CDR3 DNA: TGTGCCAGCAGCCCCGGAACAGGGGTTTACAAAAACATTCAGTACTTC. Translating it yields CASSPGTGVYKNIQYF.

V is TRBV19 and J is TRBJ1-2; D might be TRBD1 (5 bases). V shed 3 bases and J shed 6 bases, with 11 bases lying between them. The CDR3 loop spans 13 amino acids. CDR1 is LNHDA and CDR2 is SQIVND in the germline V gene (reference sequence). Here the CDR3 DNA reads TGTGCCAGTAGTATCGCCTCACAGGATGGCTACACCTTC. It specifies CASSIASQDGYTF.

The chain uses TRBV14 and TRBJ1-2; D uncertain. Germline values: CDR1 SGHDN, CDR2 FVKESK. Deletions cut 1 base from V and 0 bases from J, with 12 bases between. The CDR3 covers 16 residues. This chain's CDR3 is CASSQGLDASNYGYTF. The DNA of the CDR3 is TGTGCCAGCAGCCAAGGACTAGATGCCTCTAACTATGGCTACACCTTC.

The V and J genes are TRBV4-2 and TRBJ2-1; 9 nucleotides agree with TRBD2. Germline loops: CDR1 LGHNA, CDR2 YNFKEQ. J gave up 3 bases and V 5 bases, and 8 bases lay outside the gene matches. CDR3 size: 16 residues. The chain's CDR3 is CASSARGTSNYNEQFF. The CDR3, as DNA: TGTGCCAGCAGCGCCCGGGGGACTAGCAACTACAATGAGCAGTTCTTC.

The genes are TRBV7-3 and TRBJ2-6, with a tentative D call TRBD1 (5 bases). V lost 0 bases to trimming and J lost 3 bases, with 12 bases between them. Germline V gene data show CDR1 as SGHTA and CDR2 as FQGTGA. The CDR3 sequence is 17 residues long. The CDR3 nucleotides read TGTGCCAGCAGCTTAACGGCGCCAGGGTATGGGGCCAACGTCCTGACTTTC. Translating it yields CASSLTAPGYGANVLTF.

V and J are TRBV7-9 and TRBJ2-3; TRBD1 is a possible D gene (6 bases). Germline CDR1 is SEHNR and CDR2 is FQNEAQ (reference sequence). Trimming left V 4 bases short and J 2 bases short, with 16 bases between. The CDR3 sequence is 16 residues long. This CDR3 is CASSSIQGRTTDTQYF. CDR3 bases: TGTGCCAGCAGCTCGATCCAGGGGCGTACCACAGATACGCAGTATTTT.